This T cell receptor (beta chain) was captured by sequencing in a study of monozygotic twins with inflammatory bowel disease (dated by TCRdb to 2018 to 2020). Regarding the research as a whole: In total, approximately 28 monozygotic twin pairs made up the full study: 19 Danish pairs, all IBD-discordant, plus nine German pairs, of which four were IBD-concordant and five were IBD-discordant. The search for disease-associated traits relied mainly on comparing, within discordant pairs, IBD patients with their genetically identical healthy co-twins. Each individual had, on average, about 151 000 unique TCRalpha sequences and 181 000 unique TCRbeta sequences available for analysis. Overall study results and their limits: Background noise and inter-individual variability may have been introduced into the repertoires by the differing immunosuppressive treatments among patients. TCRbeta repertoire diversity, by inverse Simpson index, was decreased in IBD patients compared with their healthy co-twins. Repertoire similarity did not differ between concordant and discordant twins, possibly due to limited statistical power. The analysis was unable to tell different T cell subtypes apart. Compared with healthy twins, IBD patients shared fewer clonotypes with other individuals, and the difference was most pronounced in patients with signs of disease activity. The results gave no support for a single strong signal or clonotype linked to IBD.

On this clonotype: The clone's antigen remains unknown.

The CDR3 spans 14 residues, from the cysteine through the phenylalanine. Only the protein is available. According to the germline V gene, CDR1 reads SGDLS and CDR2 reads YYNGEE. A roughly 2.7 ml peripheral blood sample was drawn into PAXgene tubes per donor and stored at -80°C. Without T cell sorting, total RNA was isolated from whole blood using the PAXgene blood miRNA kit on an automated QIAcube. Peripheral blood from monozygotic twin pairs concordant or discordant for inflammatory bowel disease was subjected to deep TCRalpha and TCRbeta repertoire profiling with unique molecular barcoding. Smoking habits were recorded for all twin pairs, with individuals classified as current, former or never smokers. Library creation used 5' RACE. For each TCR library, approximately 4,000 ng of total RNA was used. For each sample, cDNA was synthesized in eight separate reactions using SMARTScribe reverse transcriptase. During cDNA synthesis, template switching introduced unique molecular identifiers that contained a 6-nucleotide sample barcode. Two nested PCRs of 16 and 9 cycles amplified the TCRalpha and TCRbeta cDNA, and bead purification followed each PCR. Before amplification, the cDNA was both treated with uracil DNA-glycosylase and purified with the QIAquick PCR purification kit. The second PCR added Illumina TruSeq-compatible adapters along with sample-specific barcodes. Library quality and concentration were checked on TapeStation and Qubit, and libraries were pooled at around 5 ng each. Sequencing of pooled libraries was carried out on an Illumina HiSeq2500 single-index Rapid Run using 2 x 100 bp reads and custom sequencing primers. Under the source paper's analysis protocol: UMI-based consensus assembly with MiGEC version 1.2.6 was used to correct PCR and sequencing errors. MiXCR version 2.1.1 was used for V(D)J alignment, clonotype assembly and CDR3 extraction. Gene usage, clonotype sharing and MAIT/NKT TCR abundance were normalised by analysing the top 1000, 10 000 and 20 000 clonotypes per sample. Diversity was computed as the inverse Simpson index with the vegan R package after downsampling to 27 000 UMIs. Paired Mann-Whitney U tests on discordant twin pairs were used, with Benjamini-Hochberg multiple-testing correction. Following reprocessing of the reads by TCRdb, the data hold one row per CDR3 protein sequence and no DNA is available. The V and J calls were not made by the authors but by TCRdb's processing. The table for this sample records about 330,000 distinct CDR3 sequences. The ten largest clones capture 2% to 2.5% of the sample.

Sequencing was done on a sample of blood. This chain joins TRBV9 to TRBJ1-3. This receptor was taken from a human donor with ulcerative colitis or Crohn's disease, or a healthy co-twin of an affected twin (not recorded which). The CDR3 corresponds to CASSVSWAGITIYF. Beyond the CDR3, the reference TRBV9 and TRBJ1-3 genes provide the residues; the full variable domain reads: DSGVTQTPKHLITATGQRVTLRCSPRSGDLSVYWYQQSLDQGLQFLIQYYNGEERAKGNILERFSAQQFPDLHSELNLSSLELGDSALYFCASSVSWAGITIYFGEGSWLTVV.